The TCR beta chain under discussion was sequenced for a study of T-cell memory formation after mild COVID-19. Study-level information: In these data, TCR clusters were largely donor specific.

A note on this clonotype: Its antigen is unidentified.

The CDR3 loop spans 14 amino acids. Trimming cost V 6 bases and J 3 bases, with 14 bases left between them. Germline CDR1 MRHNA, CDR2 SNTAGT. Each CDR3 protein is one row after TCRdb ran MiXCR on the 5' RACE reads. The sample yields approximately 350,000 distinct CDR3 sequences, 10% to 15% seen once. Notes on the study in general: Clones shrinking between day 15 and 85 showed a balanced CD4/CD8 split, and those that grew later tilted toward CD4+. SARS-CoV-2 specificity of second-wave clones peaking day 37 was unconfirmed. CD8+ contracting clones occupied EMRA, while CD4+ ones occupied mainly CM and EM.

This clonotype originated in a man aged 18 to 30 who had mild COVID-19 (a few samples of this study predate the infection). Cell type and time point are not known. Sequenced: PBMCs or a T cell subset sorted from them (not recorded which). V and J are TRBV6-4 and TRBJ1-1; TRBD1 is a possible D gene (5 bases). The CDR3 region is CASSADTWDTEAFF. DNA of the CDR3: TGTGCCAGCAGCGCGGACACCTGGGACACTGAAGCTTTCTTT.